This T cell receptor (beta chain) was recovered during a study of T-cell reconstitution after alpha-beta-depleted transplantation in children. General study results and limits: Expanded graft clones, several hundred of them, were reportedly the source of alpha-beta T cells about two months after transplant. Fresh T-cell production supplied most of the T-cell counts and diversity seen one year after transplant. Surviving recipient T cells and thymic progenitors underlay high day-60 TCRbeta diversity in some patients.

Germline loops: CDR1 SGHRS, CDR2 YFSETQ. The V end was cut by 0 bases, the J end by 8 bases, with 12 bases between. The CDR3 consists of 14 residues. TCRbeta library preparation incorporated unique molecular identifiers. TCRdb reprocessed the PCR reads via MiXCR and lists one record per CDR3 protein. The data hold 500,000 to 600,000 distinct CDR3 sequences, with roughly 30% observed a single time. Details on this clonotype: Its antigen remains unidentified.

Here the sequenced sample was PBMCs, taken before TCRalphabeta/CD19-depleted stem cell transplant. The sequence came from a boy less than two years old with Wiskott-Aldrich syndrome, due to receive a stem cell transplant. The rearrangement joins TRBV5-1 to TRBJ2-1; D is unresolved. The CDR3 DNA reads TGCGCCAGCAGCTTGGACGACCACCGGGATGAGCAGTTCTTC. It yields the protein CASSLDDHRDEQFF.